These T cell receptor beta chains were read from a single sample in a study of T-cell reconstitution after alpha-beta-depleted transplantation in children. TCRdb ran MiXCR on the PCR reads and lists one entry per CDR3 protein. This table holds under 250,000 distinct CDR3 sequences, more than 20% found once. The specimen was PBMCs, mostly from graft donor cells, collected 360 days after TCRalphabeta/CD19-depleted stem cell transplant. The origin of the receptors is a female patient aged 2-10 years who had a stem cell transplant for congenital amegakaryocytic thrombocytopenia, so the T cells may come from the graft donor. Both conserved end residues are part of each CDR3. Each record gives: J gene, V gene, clone size, D gene, CDR3 DNA, CDR3 protein. The D gene is left open where the match is weak. The size of a clone is reported for some rows only, either as once, few or many, or as a class for expanded clones.

j_gene: TRBJ2-5
v_gene: TRBV6-5
abundance: many
d_gene: .
CDR3nt: TGTGCCAGCAGTTACGCGGTGACAGGAGGCGAGACCCAGTACTTC
CDR3aa: CASSYAVTGGETQYF

j_gene: TRBJ2-1
v_gene: TRBV5-1
abundance: .
d_gene: .
CDR3nt: TGCGCCACCTCCCGAGGCGGGGGCCATTACAATGAGCAGTTCTTC
CDR3aa: CATSRGGGHYNEQFF

j_gene: TRBJ2-7
v_gene: TRBV29-1
abundance: many
d_gene: TRBD1
CDR3nt: TGCAGCGTTGGCCCAGGGGGCTACGAGCAGTACTTC
CDR3aa: CSVGPGGYEQYF

j_gene: TRBJ2-7
v_gene: TRBV28
abundance: .
d_gene: .
CDR3nt: TGTGCCAGCAGTTTAGTAGGGTACAACGAGCAGTACTTC
CDR3aa: CASSLVGYNEQYF

j_gene: TRBJ1-5
v_gene: TRBV20-1
abundance: few
d_gene: .
CDR3nt: TGCAGTGCCCGCAGCGGCGGGAGCAATCAGCCCCAGCATTTT
CDR3aa: CSARSGGSNQPQHF

j_gene: TRBJ2-1
v_gene: TRBV20-1
abundance: .
d_gene: TRBD2
CDR3nt: TGCAGTGATATAAGCGGGAGGGGCACATACAATGAGCAGTTCTTC
CDR3aa: CSDISGRGTYNEQFF

j_gene: TRBJ2-2
v_gene: TRBV15
abundance: few
d_gene: .
CDR3nt: TGTGCCACCAGCACCCTCGGGGGCACCGGGGAGCTGTTTTTT
CDR3aa: CATSTLGGTGELFF

j_gene: TRBJ2-6
v_gene: TRBV30
abundance: .
d_gene: .
CDR3nt: TGTGCCTGTATCGCAGGGTCTGGGGCCAACGTCCTGACTTTC
CDR3aa: CACIAGSGANVLTF

j_gene: TRBJ2-2
v_gene: TRBV12-3/TRBV12-4
abundance: many
d_gene: TRBD2
CDR3nt: TGTGCCAGCAGTTTGACTAGCGGGCTCACCGGGGAGCTGTTTTTT
CDR3aa: CASSLTSGLTGELFF

j_gene: TRBJ2-7
v_gene: TRBV6-2/TRBV6-3
abundance: few
d_gene: TRBD2
CDR3nt: TGTGCCAGCAGAAACAACGGACTAGCCCCCTACGAGCAGTACTTC
CDR3aa: CASRNNGLAPYEQYF

j_gene: TRBJ2-7
v_gene: TRBV5-1
abundance: .
d_gene: TRBD2
CDR3nt: TGCGCCAGCAGCCCCGGACTAGCGGGGGGCTCTCGGACCTACGAGCAGTACTTC
CDR3aa: CASSPGLAGGSRTYEQYF

j_gene: TRBJ2-1
v_gene: TRBV7-2
abundance: .
d_gene: .
CDR3nt: TGTGCCAGCAGCCCGACGGGAGTTAACGATGAGCAGTTCTTC
CDR3aa: CASSPTGVNDEQFF

j_gene: TRBJ2-1
v_gene: TRBV3-1
abundance: .
d_gene: .
CDR3nt: TGTGCCAGCAGCCAGTTTAGATTGCTGCACAATGAGCAGTTCTTC
CDR3aa: CASSQFRLLHNEQFF

j_gene: TRBJ1-3
v_gene: TRBV7-6
abundance: .
d_gene: .
CDR3nt: TGTGCCAGCAGCTCCGCTATATCGGGAAACACCATATATTTT
CDR3aa: CASSSAISGNTIYF

j_gene: TRBJ2-5
v_gene: TRBV7-9
abundance: .
d_gene: .
CDR3nt: TGTGCCAGCAGCTTTTGGGAGGAGACCCAGTACTTC
CDR3aa: CASSFWEETQYF

j_gene: TRBJ2-2
v_gene: TRBV4-3
abundance: many
d_gene: .
CDR3nt: TGCGCCAGCAGCCAAGACCGCTACACCGGGGAGCTGTTTTTT
CDR3aa: CASSQDRYTGELFF

j_gene: TRBJ2-1
v_gene: TRBV28
abundance: few
d_gene: .
CDR3nt: TGTGCCAGCAGACCCGAAATCTGGAGGACTTACAATGAGCAGTTCTTC
CDR3aa: CASRPEIWRTYNEQFF

j_gene: TRBJ2-1
v_gene: TRBV5-1
abundance: .
d_gene: .
CDR3nt: TGCGCCAGCAGCTCGGATATTTGGGGGAGCTCCTACAATGAGCAGTTCTTC
CDR3aa: CASSSDIWGSSYNEQFF

j_gene: TRBJ2-2
v_gene: TRBV5-5
abundance: .
d_gene: TRBD2
CDR3nt: TGTGCCGGGATGGGAGGGCCGGGCACCGGGGAGCTGTTTTTT
CDR3aa: CAGMGGPGTGELFF

j_gene: TRBJ1-6
v_gene: TRBV27
abundance: few
d_gene: .
CDR3nt: TGTGCCAGCAACCCAGGGACGGGGAATAATTCACCCCTCCACTTT
CDR3aa: CASNPGTGNNSPLHF

j_gene: TRBJ2-1
v_gene: TRBV28
abundance: .
d_gene: .
CDR3nt: TGTGCCAGCACGTTCGCGGGAAGCTCCTACAATGAGCAGTTCTTC
CDR3aa: CASTFAGSSYNEQFF

j_gene: TRBJ2-7
v_gene: TRBV5-1
abundance: few
d_gene: .
CDR3nt: TGCGCCAGCAGCTTAACAGGTTACTACGAGCAGTACTTC
CDR3aa: CASSLTGYYEQYF

j_gene: TRBJ2-7
v_gene: TRBV7-9
abundance: .
d_gene: TRBD2
CDR3nt: TGTGCCAGCAATCATCGGACTAGCGGGAGATACGAGCAGTACTTC
CDR3aa: CASNHRTSGRYEQYF

j_gene: TRBJ2-3
v_gene: TRBV5-1
abundance: few
d_gene: TRBD1
CDR3nt: TGCGCCAGCAGCTTGCGGACAGGGGTGGACGCAGATACGCAGTATTTT
CDR3aa: CASSLRTGVDADTQYF

j_gene: TRBJ2-7
v_gene: TRBV12-3/TRBV12-4
abundance: few
d_gene: .
CDR3nt: TGTGCCAGCAGTTTCGGGGACCCAACATCCTACGAGCAGTACTTC
CDR3aa: CASSFGDPTSYEQYF

j_gene: TRBJ1-1
v_gene: TRBV7-2
abundance: few
d_gene: .
CDR3nt: TGTGCCAGCAGCTCAACCACGAACACTGAAGCTTTCTTT
CDR3aa: CASSSTTNTEAFF

j_gene: TRBJ2-1
v_gene: TRBV12-3/TRBV12-4
abundance: many
d_gene: .
CDR3nt: TGTGCCAGCAGTTTAGTAGGGGACTCGGAGTTCTTC
CDR3aa: CASSLVGDSEFF

j_gene: TRBJ2-5
v_gene: TRBV19
abundance: .
d_gene: TRBD2
CDR3nt: TGTGCCAGTAGTAGAGGACTAGCGGGCGTGGAGACCCAGTACTTC
CDR3aa: CASSRGLAGVETQYF

j_gene: TRBJ1-5
v_gene: TRBV28
abundance: .
d_gene: .
CDR3nt: TGTGCCAGCAGTTTATTGGACATTCGGGATCAGCCCCAGCATTTT
CDR3aa: CASSLLDIRDQPQHF

j_gene: TRBJ1-4
v_gene: TRBV3-1
abundance: few
d_gene: .
CDR3nt: TGTGCCAGCAGCGTACAGGGTACTAATGAAAAACTGTTTTTT
CDR3aa: CASSVQGTNEKLFF

j_gene: TRBJ1-1
v_gene: TRBV7-9
abundance: few
d_gene: .
CDR3nt: TGTGCCAGCAGCTTAGGGTACAGGAACACTGAAGCTTTCTTT
CDR3aa: CASSLGYRNTEAFF

j_gene: TRBJ1-1
v_gene: TRBV5-6
abundance: few
d_gene: .
CDR3nt: TGTGCCAGCAGCTTGGCCGGTTGGGGTGGGGGCACTGAAGCTTTCTTT
CDR3aa: CASSLAGWGGGTEAFF

j_gene: TRBJ2-7
v_gene: TRBV5-1
abundance: .
d_gene: TRBD1
CDR3nt: TGCGCCAGCAGGACAGGGGGCAATACAAACTCCTACGAGCAGTACTTC
CDR3aa: CASRTGGNTNSYEQYF

j_gene: TRBJ2-1
v_gene: TRBV6-5
abundance: .
d_gene: .
CDR3nt: TGTGCCAGCAGTTATATAGCGGTATTATACAATGAGCAGTTCTTC
CDR3aa: CASSYIAVLYNEQFF

j_gene: TRBJ2-1
v_gene: TRBV12-3/TRBV12-4
abundance: few
d_gene: TRBD1
CDR3nt: TGTGCCAGCAGTTTGTTAGGGGGCCTGAGTCCTGACGATGAGCAGTTCTTC
CDR3aa: CASSLLGGLSPDDEQFF

j_gene: TRBJ2-7
v_gene: TRBV5-1
abundance: .
d_gene: .
CDR3nt: TGCGCCAGCAGCTTGAGGCAGCCCATGGCGGAGCAGTACTTC
CDR3aa: CASSLRQPMAEQYF

j_gene: TRBJ1-1
v_gene: TRBV20-1
abundance: .
d_gene: .
CDR3nt: TGCAGTGCTCTTCCGGGACACCATAACACTGAAGCTTTCTTT
CDR3aa: CSALPGHHNTEAFF

j_gene: TRBJ1-5
v_gene: TRBV6-1
abundance: .
d_gene: .
CDR3nt: TGTGCCAGCAGTCGACCGACATCTGGCCAGCCCCAGCATTTT
CDR3aa: CASSRPTSGQPQHF

j_gene: TRBJ2-7
v_gene: TRBV4-1
abundance: few
d_gene: .
CDR3nt: TGCGCCAGCAGCCAAGTCGCTGCGCCCGCCTACGAGCAGTACTTC
CDR3aa: CASSQVAAPAYEQYF

j_gene: TRBJ2-1
v_gene: TRBV20-1
abundance: .
d_gene: TRBD2
CDR3nt: TGCAGTGCGAGAACTAGCGGGGGGGCCACGGTTGTGCAGTTCTTC
CDR3aa: CSARTSGGATVVQFF

j_gene: TRBJ1-5
v_gene: TRBV29-1
abundance: .
d_gene: .
CDR3nt: TGCAGCGTTGAAATTGCTAGCAATCAGCCCCAGCATTTT
CDR3aa: CSVEIASNQPQHF

j_gene: TRBJ2-5
v_gene: TRBV11-2
abundance: .
d_gene: .
CDR3nt: TGTGCCAGCAGCTTTTCGGGGGGCGGAGAGACCCAGTACTTC
CDR3aa: CASSFSGGGETQYF

j_gene: TRBJ1-2
v_gene: TRBV20-1
abundance: .
d_gene: TRBD1
CDR3nt: TGCAGTGTACTCGGGACAGACCTCTATGGCTACACCTTC
CDR3aa: CSVLGTDLYGYTF

j_gene: TRBJ1-2
v_gene: TRBV5-1
abundance: few
d_gene: .
CDR3nt: TGCGCCAGCAGCTTGCAGGGTGTATATGGCTACACCTTC
CDR3aa: CASSLQGVYGYTF

j_gene: TRBJ1-4
v_gene: TRBV29-1
abundance: many
d_gene: .
CDR3nt: TGCAGCGTTGACTCCGGTAATGAAAAACTGTTTTTT
CDR3aa: CSVDSGNEKLFF

j_gene: TRBJ2-6
v_gene: TRBV28
abundance: many
d_gene: .
CDR3nt: TGTGCCAGCAGTTTTTTGACGAACTCTGGGGCCAACGTCCTGACTTTC
CDR3aa: CASSFLTNSGANVLTF